This T cell receptor beta chain emerged from a study of blood T cell repertoires in COVID-19. Data came from immunoSEQ multiplex PCR; TCRdb stores just in-frame clones and leaves some out. Of 50,000 to 65,000 clones listed, around 92% are singletons. The V and J ends lost 6 bases and 10 bases respectively, with 10 bases between them. The CDR3 spans 12 residues. Germline CDR1 is MDHEN and CDR2 is SYDVKM. This clone has only a few counts. Specimen: peripheral blood. This sequence joins TRBV28 and TRBJ1-6, with D perhaps TRBD1 (6 bases). The receptor's source is a man over 45 with active COVID-19. CDR3 in DNA: TGTGCCAGCAGCACAGGGACCTCACCCCTCCACTTT. Encoded protein: CASSTGTSPLHF.